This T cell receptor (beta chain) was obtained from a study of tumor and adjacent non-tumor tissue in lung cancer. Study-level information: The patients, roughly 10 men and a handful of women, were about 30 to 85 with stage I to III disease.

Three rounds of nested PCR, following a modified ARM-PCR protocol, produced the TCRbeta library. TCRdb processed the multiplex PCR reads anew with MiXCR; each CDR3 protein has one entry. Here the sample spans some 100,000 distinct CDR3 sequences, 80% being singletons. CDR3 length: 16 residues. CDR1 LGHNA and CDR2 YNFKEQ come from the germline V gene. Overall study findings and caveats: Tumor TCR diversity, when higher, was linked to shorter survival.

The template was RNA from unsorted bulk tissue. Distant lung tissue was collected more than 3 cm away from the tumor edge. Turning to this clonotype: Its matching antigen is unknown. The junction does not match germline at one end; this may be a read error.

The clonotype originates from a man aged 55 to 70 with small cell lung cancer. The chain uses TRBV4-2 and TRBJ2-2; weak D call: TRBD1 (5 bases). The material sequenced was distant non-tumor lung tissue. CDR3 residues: CASNQDLRANVGELFF. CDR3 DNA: TGTGCCAGCAACCAAGATCTCAGGGCGAACGTCGGGGAGCTGTTTTTT.